The 32 T cell receptor beta chains below were found in one sample sequenced in a study of blood T cells in healthy people across ages (dated by TCRdb to between 2015 and 2017). The library was obtained by 5' RACE. The data were produced on an Illumina HiSeq 2500. The second PCR ran for about 6 to 11 cycles and used a J-beta primer mix along with a sample-barcoded 5' primer. The raw public data were reprocessed by TCRdb itself: fastp quality trimming at Q25, MiXCR clonotype calling, in-frame beta chains only. Duplicate CDR3 protein sequences are folded into a single record with the most common DNA and genes. The sample table shows roughly 1.4 million distinct CDR3 sequences, and around 59% are seen once. The top ten clones comprise 6.5% to 8.5% of the sample. Material: blood. Receptors originate from a young man in good health.

The gene calls are TRBV4-1 and TRBJ2-5; D is ambiguous. Near its end, the DNA agrees better with TRBJ2-7, so the J call may be wrong. CDR1 and CDR2 (germline): MGHRA, YSYEKL. CDR3 size: 14 residues. This CDR3 reads CASSPPLATYEQYF. CDR3 nucleotides: TGCGCCAGCAGCCCACCGCTCGCAACTTACGAGCAGTACTTC.

This chain links TRBV12-5 with TRBJ2-3; unclear D gene. CDR1 is LGHNT and CDR2 is FRNRAP in the germline V gene. The CDR3 spans 14 residues. Trimming cost V 1 base and J 0 bases, with 5 bases left between them. The CDR3 protein is CASGLGRSTDTQYF. The CDR3 coding sequence is TGTGCTAGTGGTTTGGGACGGAGCACAGATACGCAGTATTTT.

The chain couples TRBV9 to TRBJ2-5; 13 nucleotides line up with TRBD2. CDR1 is SGDLS and CDR2 is YYNGEE in the germline V gene. There are 16 residues in the CDR3. Trimming cost V 3 bases and J 1 base; bases outside gene matches: 3. DNA for the CDR3: TGTGCCAGCAGCGAGCGGACTAGCGGGAGCCAAGAGACCCAGTACTTC. Translated: CASSERTSGSQETQYF. Supplemented by reference TRBV9 and TRBJ2-5, the full variable domain reads DSGVTQTPKHLITATGQRVTLRCSPRSGDLSVYWYQQSLDQGLQFLIQYYNGEERAKGNILERFSAQQFPDLHSELNLSSLELGDSALYFCASSERTSGSQETQYFGPGTRLLVL.

The chain joins TRBV9 to TRBJ2-5; no definite D call. CDR3 length: 15 amino acids. Germline values: CDR1 SGDLS, CDR2 YYNGEE. Trimming cost V 4 bases and J 0 bases, with 13 bases left between them. The CDR3 region is CASSPPGWYQETQYF. The CDR3 bases are TGTGCCAGCAGCCCACCTGGCTGGTACCAAGAGACCCAGTACTTC.

The chain combines TRBV2 with TRBJ2-6; 7 bases are a match to TRBD1. The CDR3 spans 14 residues. Germline lookup yields CDR1 SNHLY and CDR2 FYNNEI. The V segment lost 9 bases and the J segment 2 bases; nucleotides outside the gene matches: 4. The CDR3 loop is CARDRVTGANVLTF. The CDR3 nucleotides are TGTGCCAGAGACAGGGTAACTGGGGCCAACGTCCTGACTTTC.

V is TRBV7-9 and J is TRBJ2-7; tentative D call: TRBD2 (5 bases). Germline V gene lookup returns CDR1 SEHNR and CDR2 FQNEAQ (reference sequence). The CDR3 spans 14 residues. V was cut by 0 bases and J by 6 bases, with 12 bases left in between. The CDR3 DNA follows: TGTGCCAGCAGCTTAGCTAACGGACGGGGCGAGCAGTACTTC. Residues: CASSLANGRGEQYF.

The rearrangement links TRBV2 to TRBJ1-1; D is undetermined. Trimming cost V 6 bases and J 4 bases, with 18 bases left between them. CDR3 length: 15 amino acids. CDR1 and CDR2 from the germline V gene are SNHLY and FYNNEI. As DNA, the CDR3 is TGTGCCAGCAGGGGGATCACAGTTTCGGCCACTGAAGCTTTCTTT. Amino acids: CASRGITVSATEAFF.

This clonotype has a count of ten or more. The rearrangement joins TRBV27 to TRBJ2-7, with a tentative D call TRBD1 (6 bases). This CDR3 contains 13 residues. V was clipped by 6 bases and J by 1 base, with 10 bases between them. Germline lookup yields CDR1 MNHEY and CDR2 SMNVEV (reference sequence). The CDR3 nucleotides are TGTGCCAGCAGCTTACAGGGTTCCTACGAGCAGTACTTC. Residues: CASSLQGSYEQYF.

V usage is TRBV5-6 and J usage is TRBJ1-4; 7 bases align to TRBD1. Germline-derived CDR1 and CDR2 are SGHDT and YYEEEE. Unmatched junction bases numbered 6, after V lost 3 bases and J lost 7 bases. The CDR3 runs 14 residues. CDR3 residues: CASSSGQLSEKLFF. DNA of the CDR3: TGTGCCAGCAGCTCGGGACAGCTCAGTGAAAAACTGTTTTTT.

This clonotype was picked up a small number of times. The chain recombines TRBV27 with TRBJ2-5, with 9 nucleotides matching TRBD2. Germline-derived CDR1 and CDR2 are MNHEY and SMNVEV (reference sequence). The CDR3 length is 14 residues. J was trimmed by 5 bases and V by 3 bases; bases with no gene match: 4. The CDR3 is CASSLIAGDETQYF. CDR3 DNA sequence: TGTGCCAGCAGTTTGATAGCGGGAGATGAGACCCAGTACTTC.

The chain employs TRBV27 and TRBJ1-5; D gene uncertain. The CDR3 contains 13 residues. Germline V CDR1 and CDR2: MNHEY, SMNVEV (reference sequence). Trimming shortened V by 9 bases and J by 4 bases, and 13 bases separated the two germline ends. CDR3 nucleotide sequence: TGTGCCAGTGCCCACACAGAAAATCAGCCCCAGCATTTT. Amino acids: CASAHTENQPQHF.

This clonotype has more than one count but fewer than ten. The CDR3 loop is CASSQDGTQGVKYEQYF. In DNA form, the CDR3 reads TGTGCCAGCAGCCAGGATGGGACGCAGGGGGTCAAGTACGAGCAGTACTTC. The chain combines TRBV4-2 with TRBJ2-7; 7 nucleotides agree with TRBD1. Per germline, CDR1 LGHNA and CDR2 YNFKEQ. CDR3 length: 17 amino acids. Trimming removed 3 bases from V and 4 bases from J; junction bases left unmatched: 15.

The chain employs TRBV6-5 and TRBJ2-7; D is possibly TRBD1 (5 bases). V was shortened by 3 bases and J by 6 bases, with 18 bases between the two germline ends. Germline CDR1 is MNHEY and CDR2 is SVGAGI. CDR3 length: 15 residues. The CDR3 spells CASSYVQGSMSEQYF. The CDR3 DNA reads TGTGCCAGCAGTTATGTCCAGGGTTCTATGTCCGAGCAGTACTTC.

Only one count was recorded for this clonotype. The rearrangement links TRBV4-2 to TRBJ2-7; D unresolved. The J call could be wrong; TRBJ2-4 is a better fit for the DNA end. Per germline, CDR1 LGHNA and CDR2 YNFKEQ. The CDR3 length is 11 residues. CDR3 residues: CASSQRDIQYF. Written as DNA, the CDR3 is TGTGCCAGCAGCCAACGAGACATTCAGTACTTC.

This chain links TRBV10-3 with TRBJ2-7, with a weak D call TRBD2 (5 bases). Germline V gene lookup returns CDR1 ENHRY and CDR2 SYGVKD. The germline V and J ends were trimmed by 6 bases and 0 bases, with 12 bases remaining between them. The CDR3 runs 14 residues. CDR3 coding DNA: TGTGCCATCAGCGACCCCGGGAACTCCTACGAGCAGTACTTC. Translated, it gives CAISDPGNSYEQYF.

CDR3 sequence reads: CSGTGIGTEAFF. DNA for the CDR3: TGCAGCGGAACAGGGATCGGCACTGAAGCTTTCTTT. The gene calls are TRBV29-1 and TRBJ1-1; possibly TRBD1 for D (6 bases). V shed 7 bases and J shed 4 bases, with 13 bases lying between them. The germline V gene has CDR1 SQVTM and CDR2 ANQGSEA. This CDR3 is 12 amino acids long.

This clonotype was picked up a small number of times. This chain joins TRBV7-9 and TRBJ2-1, with D unresolved. Deletions cut 5 bases from V and 0 bases from J, with 11 bases between. CDR1 is SEHNR, CDR2 FQNEAQ, per germline (reference sequence). This CDR3 has 15 residues. CDR3 residues: CASSPRLRSYNEQFF. CDR3 bases: TGTGCCAGCAGCCCCAGACTCCGCTCCTACAATGAGCAGTTCTTC.

The chain carries TRBV28 and TRBJ1-1, with TRBD1 as a possible D gene (6 bases). Between the trimmed V and J ends, which lost 8 bases and 1 base, there was a span of 11 bases. Germline V gene sequence: CDR1 MDHEN, CDR2 SYDVKM. The CDR3 totals 13 residues. CDR3: CASRGQRNTEAFF. CDR3 DNA sequence: TGTGCCAGCCGAGGACAGCGGAACACTGAAGCTTTCTTT.

The rearrangement links TRBV5-6 to TRBJ2-7; TRBD1 matches 9 bases. The closer fit of TRBJ2-5 to the DNA end suggests the J call may be wrong. This CDR3 region has 14 residues. Germline V gene sequence: CDR1 SGHDT, CDR2 YYEEEE. The CDR3 DNA sequence: TGTGCCAGCAGTCAGGACAGGGGAAGAAAGACCCAGTACTTC. Amino acids: CASSQDRGRKTQYF.

This clonotype was seen more than once but under ten times. The V and J genes are TRBV20-1 and TRBJ2-1; no reliable D call. The CDR3 extends over 14 amino acids. Germline V gene data show CDR1 as DFQATT and CDR2 as SNEGSKA (reference sequence). V lost 6 bases to trimming and J lost 0 bases, with 12 bases between them. Written as DNA, the CDR3 is TGCAGTGCCACCGCTTCCCGCTCCTACAATGAGCAGTTCTTC. Translated: CSATASRSYNEQFF.

The genes are TRBV20-1 and TRBJ2-7; tentative D call: TRBD1 (5 bases). The germline gives CDR1 DFQATT, CDR2 SNEGSKA (reference sequence). The CDR3 contains 15 residues. The ends were cut back, 3 bases at V and 1 base at J, with 16 bases in the middle. This chain's CDR3 is CSASTGHLASYEQYF. Written as DNA, the CDR3 is TGCAGTGCTAGTACAGGACACCTGGCATCCTACGAGCAGTACTTC.

This clonotype was picked up a small number of times. V is TRBV20-1 and J is TRBJ2-7; D uncertain. CDR3 length: 14 amino acids. V gave up 5 bases and J gave up 2 bases, with 16 bases separating them. Germline values: CDR1 DFQATT, CDR2 SNEGSKA (reference sequence). Written as DNA, the CDR3 is TGCAGTGCTTGCTGCGCTGAGCCGACCTACGAGCAGTACTTC. This gives the protein CSACCAEPTYEQYF.

The rearrangement joins TRBV29-1 to TRBJ2-7; D call uncertain. CDR3 size: 13 residues. Trimming took 4 bases from V and 2 from J, leaving 12 bases between them. Germline assignment: CDR1 SQVTM and CDR2 ANQGSEA. The CDR3 spells CSVVGDLTYEQYF. The DNA of the CDR3 is TGCAGCGTTGTAGGTGATCTAACCTACGAGCAGTACTTC.

This clonotype showed up just a few times. The genes are TRBV28 and TRBJ2-7; 8 nucleotides agree with TRBD1. J was trimmed by 2 bases and V by 6 bases; bases with no gene match: 6. This CDR3 region has 14 residues. The germline gives CDR1 MDHEN, CDR2 SYDVKM. CDR3 region: CASRWTGMTYEQYF. CDR3 coding DNA: TGTGCCAGCAGATGGACAGGGATGACCTACGAGCAGTACTTC. The full variable domain, in which reference TRBV28 and TRBJ2-7 provide the parts outside the CDR3, is DVKVTQSSRYLVKRTGEKVFLECVQDMDHENMFWYRQDPGLGLRLIYFSYDVKMKEKGDIPEGYSVSREKKERFSLILESASTNQTSMYLCASRWTGMTYEQYFGPGTRLTVT.

This chain connects TRBV12-3 or TRBV12-4 to TRBJ1-2; 8 nucleotides agree with TRBD1. This CDR3 has 13 residues. The J segment lost 1 base and the V segment lost 6 bases, leaving 1 base of the junction unmatched. DNA for the CDR3: TGTGCCAGCAGCACAGGGGGTAACTATGGCTACACCTTC. Its translation is CASSTGGNYGYTF.

This clonotype showed up many times. The V call is TRBV14, the J call TRBJ2-3; 14 nucleotides match TRBD2. The length of the CDR3 is 19 residues. Germline V CDR1 and CDR2: SGHDN, FVKESK. V shed 2 bases and J 5 bases; nucleotides not matched to a gene: 12. CDR3 sequence (DNA): TGTGCCAGCAGCCAACGGACTAGCGGGGGGACCCGGGCCGGAGATACGCAGTATTTT. Protein sequence: CASSQRTSGGTRAGDTQYF.

As concerns this clonotype: A junction end diverges from the germline sequence, so it may reflect a read error. The chain uses TRBV12-3 or TRBV12-4 and TRBJ2-5; D possibly matches TRBD1 or TRBD2 (5 bases each). The CDR3 covers 13 residues. The CDR3 coding sequence is TGTACCAGCCGTTTGGGCAGGGAGAATGAGCAGTACTTC. Translating gives CTSRLGRENEQYF.

The chain uses TRBV20-1 and TRBJ1-6; possible D gene TRBD1, 5 bases. Germline CDR1 and CDR2: DFQATT and SNEGSKA (reference sequence). The CDR3 runs 14 residues. With 6 bases removed from V and 7 bases from J, the gap between germline ends came to 16 bases. The CDR3 region is CSALIRQYNSPLHF. CDR3 in DNA: TGCAGTGCCCTAATTAGACAGTACAATTCACCCCTCCACTTT.

The sample holds many counts of this clonotype. The V gene is TRBV7-2, the J gene TRBJ2-5, with D possibly TRBD1 on 7 matching bases. Germline CDR1 is SGHTA and CDR2 is FQGNSA. Between the trimmed V and J ends, which lost 2 bases and 5 bases, there was a span of 12 bases. CDR3 length: 14 residues. This CDR3 reads CASSLRQGGETQYF. The CDR3 bases are TGTGCCAGCAGCTTACGACAGGGAGGCGAGACCCAGTACTTC.

This chain uses TRBV6-5 with TRBJ1-5, with D possibly being TRBD1 (5 bases). Trimming took off 5 bases at V and 3 bases at J, with 11 bases between the two ends. Germline V gene sequence: CDR1 MNHEY, CDR2 SVGAGI. This CDR3 spans 14 amino acids. CDR3 sequence reads: CASSIGGNNQPQHF. In nucleotides, the CDR3 is TGTGCCAGCAGTATTGGGGGGAACAATCAGCCCCAGCATTTT.

A word on this clonotype: A junction boundary mismatches the germline segment, possibly from a read error. The chain links TRBV4-1 to TRBJ2-5, with D uncertain. There are 17 residues in the CDR3. CDR1 is MGHRA and CDR2 is YSYEKL in the germline V gene. The CDR3, as DNA: TGCGCCAGCAGCCAAGATGAGGTAGTTAGGGCTGGAGAGGCCCAGTACTTC. Translated: CASSQDEVVRAGEAQYF.

The sample holds a few counts of this clonotype. V usage is TRBV29-1 and J usage is TRBJ1-1; D is perhaps TRBD1 (5 bases). The V gene lost 7 bases and the J gene lost 8 bases, with 17 bases spanning the gap. The germline gives CDR1 SQVTM, CDR2 ANQGSEA. The CDR3 covers 12 residues. In nucleotides, the CDR3 is TGCAGCGCGTGCCAGGCAGGGTGGGAAGCTTTCTTT. Translation gives CSACQAGWEAFF.